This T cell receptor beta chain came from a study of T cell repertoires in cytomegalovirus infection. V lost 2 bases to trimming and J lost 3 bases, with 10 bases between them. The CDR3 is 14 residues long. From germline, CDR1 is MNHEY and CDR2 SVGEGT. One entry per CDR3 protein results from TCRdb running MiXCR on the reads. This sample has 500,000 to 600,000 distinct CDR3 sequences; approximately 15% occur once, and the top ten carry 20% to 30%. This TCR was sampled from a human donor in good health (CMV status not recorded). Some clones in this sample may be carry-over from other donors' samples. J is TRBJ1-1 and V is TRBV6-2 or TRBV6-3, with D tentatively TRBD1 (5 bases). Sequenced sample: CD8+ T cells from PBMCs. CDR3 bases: TGTGCCAGCAGTTACCGATGGGGGGACACTGAAGCTTTCTTT. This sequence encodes CASSYRWGDTEAFF.